The 27 T cell receptor beta chains listed next were all sequenced from one sample in a study of PD-1 blockade in classical Hodgkin lymphoma. Each and every patient relapsed after autologous stem cell transplantation, and patients got differing brentuximab vedotin exposure. Thawed PBMCs were subjected to magnetic negative selection, which yielded isolated CD8+ T cells. Clones were read by immunoSEQ multiplex PCR, and TCRdb kept only the in-frame ones, dropping some. The sample contains 25,000 to 30,000 clones, about 90% of which appear only once. This specimen consisted of CD8+ T cells from blood, obtained at baseline. Source of these receptors: a human donor with classical Hodgkin lymphoma.

V gene TRBV4-1 combines with J gene TRBJ2-1; D uncertain. This CDR3 has 14 residues. Trimming took 4 bases from V and 3 from J, leaving 10 bases between them. The V gene's germline CDR1 is MGHRA and CDR2 YSYEKL. The CDR3 loop is CASSPIVGYNEQFF. The CDR3 nucleotides are TGCGCCAGCAGCCCTATTGTAGGCTACAATGAGCAGTTCTTC.

The chain employs TRBV6-5 and TRBJ1-2; TRBD1 agrees at 9 bases. CDR3 length: 13 residues. V gave up 9 bases and J gave up 1 base; unmatched junction bases: 3. Germline CDR1 and CDR2: MNHEY and SVGAGI. The CDR3 spells CASGTGINYGYTF. CDR3 nucleotides: TGTGCCAGTGGGACAGGGATTAACTATGGCTACACCTTC.

V usage is TRBV6-5 and J usage is TRBJ2-2, with D possibly matching TRBD1 (5 bases). Germline V gene data show CDR1 as MNHEY and CDR2 as SVGAGI. The CDR3 has 15 residues. Deletions cut 5 bases from V and 1 base from J, with 11 bases between. The CDR3 spells CASSPDRWNTGELFF. For the CDR3, the DNA is TGTGCCAGCAGTCCCGACAGATGGAACACCGGGGAGCTGTTTTTT.

This clone was recorded once. The chain has TRBV6-5 and TRBJ2-1; D unresolved. With 0 bases removed from V and 6 bases from J, the gap between germline ends came to 3 bases. The CDR3 runs 12 residues. Germline CDR1 reads MNHEY; CDR2 reads SVGAGI. For the CDR3, the DNA is TGTGCCAGCAGTTACTCGGGCAATGAGCAGTTCTTC. This sequence encodes CASSYSGNEQFF.

CDR3 region: CASRGDPDTQYF. In nucleotides, the CDR3 is TGTGCCAGCAGGGGGGATCCAGATACGCAGTATTTT. J is TRBJ2-3 and V is TRBV27; possibly TRBD1 or TRBD2 for D (5 bases each). V gave up 6 bases and J gave up 4 bases, with 8 bases separating them. CDR3 length: 12 residues. Germline V lookup: CDR1 MNHEY, CDR2 SMNVEV (reference sequence).

This clone showed up just a few times. CDR3 coding DNA: TGTGCCAGCAGCCTAGTAGGCACAGATACGCAGTATTTT. This gives the protein CASSLVGTDTQYF. This chain joins TRBV28 and TRBJ2-3; D is ambiguous. The CDR3 consists of 13 residues. The V gene lost 6 bases and the J gene lost 1 base, with 8 bases spanning the gap. The germline CDR1 and CDR2 sequences are MDHEN and SYDVKM.

The chain recombines TRBV14 with TRBJ2-5, with 10 positions matching TRBD2. Germline CDR1 and CDR2: SGHDN and FVKESK. With V trimmed by 0 bases and J by 0 bases, 7 bases remained unmatched. This CDR3 is 18 amino acids long. CDR3 nucleotide sequence: TGTGCCAGCAGCCAAGAACTAGCGGGAAACCTGTACCAAGAGACCCAGTACTTC. Protein sequence: CASSQELAGNLYQETQYF.

V and J are TRBV12-5 and TRBJ2-5; 7 bases are shared with TRBD1. The CDR3 sequence is 16 residues long. Germline CDR1 LGHNT, CDR2 FRNRAP. V shed 5 bases, J shed 4 bases, and the junction held 13 bases outside the gene matches. CDR3 DNA sequence: TGTGCTAGTGGTATGAATCCCGGGACAGCGCTAGAGACCCAGTACTTC. This encodes CASGMNPGTALETQYF.

The chain has TRBV10-3 and TRBJ2-1; 12 bases line up with TRBD2. The CDR3 runs to 16 residues. Unmatched junction bases numbered 14, after V lost 10 bases and J lost 7 bases. CDR1 ENHRY and CDR2 SYGVKD come from the germline V gene. The CDR3 bases are TGTGCCACCACTAGCGGGAGGTCGCACAAGGAGAATGAGCAGTTCTTC. Amino acid sequence: CATTSGRSHKENEQFF.

This rearrangement joins TRBV29-1 to TRBJ2-1; D is ambiguous. From germline, CDR1 is SQVTM and CDR2 ANQGSEA. The V end was cut by 3 bases, the J end by 8 bases, with 11 bases between. The CDR3 sequence is 12 residues long. The CDR3 sequence: CSVEVQSHEQFF. The CDR3, as DNA: TGCAGCGTTGAGGTTCAGTCCCATGAGCAGTTCTTC.

The table lists this clone with a few counts. The chain joins TRBV19 to TRBJ1-2; 11 bases are a match to TRBD1. The germline CDR1 and CDR2 sequences are LNHDA and SQIVND (reference sequence). V dropped 5 bases and J dropped 3; count of bases not matched to a gene: 8. The CDR3 extends over 16 amino acids. Written as DNA, the CDR3 is TGTGCCAGTAGTCCGGCGGACAGGGGGCAGTACTATGGCTACACCTTC. Its translation is CASSPADRGQYYGYTF.

The chain carries TRBV5-1 and TRBJ1-2; weak D call: TRBD1 (5 bases). V lost 6 bases and J lost 2, with 11 bases in between. The CDR3 runs 13 residues. Germline V gene sequence: CDR1 SGHRS, CDR2 YFSETQ. In DNA form, the CDR3 reads TGCGCCAGCACCTGGGGGGGAAACTATGGCTACACCTTC. Translating it yields CASTWGGNYGYTF.

The genes are TRBV27 and TRBJ2-7, with TRBD1 matching over 12 bases. With 4 bases clipped from V and 9 bases from J, the junction kept 10 bases outside the gene matches. This CDR3 comprises 15 residues. The V gene's germline CDR1 is MNHEY and CDR2 SMNVEV (reference sequence). CDR3 loop: CASSSTGTGGAGQYF. For the CDR3, the DNA is TGTGCCAGCAGTTCGACCGGGACAGGGGGCGCAGGGCAGTACTTC.

The CDR3 is CASGLANLGLGAFF. CDR3 bases: TGTGCTAGTGGTTTGGCAAATCTAGGATTGGGAGCTTTCTTT. The chain couples TRBV12-5 to TRBJ1-1; D gene unclear. From germline, CDR1 is LGHNT and CDR2 FRNRAP. The V end was cut by 1 base, the J end by 10 bases, with 16 bases between. This CDR3 contains 14 residues.

The chain's CDR3 is CASTSFRLTLGSTASGANVLTF. The CDR3 DNA reads as TGTGCCAGCACCAGTTTTCGGTTGACTTTGGGTTCTACCGCCTCTGGGGCCAACGTCCTGACTTTC. The gene calls are TRBV27 and TRBJ2-6, with D uncertain. Looked up from germline, CDR1 is MNHEY and CDR2 is SMNVEV (reference sequence). The V end was cut by 7 bases, the J end by 0 bases, with 31 bases between. The CDR3 is 22 amino acids.

CDR3 coding DNA: TGTGCCAGCACTTCCTTCGACAGGGGCCGGGACACCATATATTTT. It yields the protein CASTSFDRGRDTIYF. The genes are TRBV6-5 and TRBJ1-3, with 8 positions matching TRBD1. Germline CDR1 and CDR2: MNHEY and SVGAGI. The ends lost 7 bases at V and 8 bases at J; junction bases unmatched: 13. This CDR3 has 15 residues.

V is TRBV4-2 and J is TRBJ2-1, with 8 nucleotides matching TRBD2. This CDR3 has 15 amino acids. With V trimmed by 3 bases and J by 3 bases, 4 bases remained unmatched. CDR1 LGHNA and CDR2 YNFKEQ come from the germline V gene. The CDR3 DNA reads as TGTGCCAGCAGCCACGCAAGCGGGAGCTACAATGAGCAGTTCTTC. The encoded protein is CASSHASGSYNEQFF.

This chain links TRBV2 with TRBJ1-2; 7 bases are a match to TRBD1. The V and J ends lost 8 bases and 4 bases, in that order; junction bases with no gene match: 7. The CDR3 is 13 amino acids. Germline V gives CDR1 SNHLY, CDR2 FYNNEI. CDR3 nucleotides: TGTGCCAGCGGAGGGGGCGCGGTCTATGGCTACACCTTC. This codes for CASGGGAVYGYTF.

The chain couples TRBV27 to TRBJ2-5; TRBD2 matches at 8 bases. Losses at the gene ends were 2 bases for V and 4 bases for J; bases not matched to a gene: 6. The length of the CDR3 is 15 residues. Germline values: CDR1 MNHEY, CDR2 SMNVEV (reference sequence). The CDR3, as DNA: TGTGCCAGCAGTTTACAAGCGGGAGCTGGAGAGACCCAGTACTTC. It yields the protein CASSLQAGAGETQYF.

The chain couples TRBV9 to TRBJ1-1, with 7 bases matching TRBD1. This CDR3 is built from 13 residues. V shed 3 bases, J shed 7 bases, and the junction held 6 bases outside the gene matches. The V gene's germline CDR1 is SGDLS and CDR2 YYNGEE. The CDR3: CASSGSNRGEAFF. The CDR3 DNA is TGTGCCAGCAGCGGGAGCAACAGGGGTGAAGCTTTCTTT.

The V and J genes are TRBV30 and TRBJ2-5; the match to TRBD2 covers 9 bases. The J call is doubtful: the DNA matches TRBJ2-7 better. The CDR3 has 15 amino acids. Looked up from germline, CDR1 is GTSNPN and CDR2 is SVGIG (reference sequence). CDR3 protein: CAWSLAGGGAYEQYF. In nucleotides, the CDR3 is TGTGCCTGGAGTTTGGCGGGAGGGGGCGCCTACGAGCAGTACTTC.

The chain carries TRBV7-9 and TRBJ2-7; no reliable D call. V dropped 4 bases and J dropped 4 bases, with 11 bases sitting between them. Per the germline V gene, CDR1 is SEHNR and CDR2 is FQNEAQ (reference sequence). The CDR3 is 13 residues long. Written as DNA, the CDR3 is TGTGCCAGCAGCTCAGAAGACTCATACGAGCAGTACTTC. It encodes CASSSEDSYEQYF.

This chain connects TRBV13 to TRBJ1-1; no clear D. The V end lost 4 bases, the J end lost 5 bases, and 17 bases lay between the germline ends. The V gene's germline CDR1 is PRHDT and CDR2 FYEKMQ (reference sequence). The CDR3 consists of 15 residues. This CDR3 reads CASSSVSEARTEAFF. Written as DNA, the CDR3 is TGTGCCAGCAGCTCAGTTTCGGAGGCAAGGACTGAAGCTTTCTTT.

V is TRBV10-2 and J is TRBJ2-2; tentatively, D is TRBD1 or TRBD2 (5 bases each). From germline, CDR1 is WSHSY and CDR2 SAAADI. Trimming pared 7 bases from V and 2 bases from J, leaving 20 bases between. CDR3 length: 17 amino acids. CDR3 residues: CASTVGTVLQNTGELFF. The CDR3 nucleotides are TGCGCCAGCACAGTGGGGACCGTACTGCAAAACACCGGGGAGCTGTTTTTT.

The V gene is TRBV27, the J gene TRBJ1-2, with 7 nucleotides matching TRBD1. V lost 0 bases and J lost 3; bases outside the gene matches: 4. CDR1 is MNHEY, CDR2 SMNVEV, per germline (reference sequence). The CDR3 has 15 amino acids. In DNA, the CDR3 is TGTGCCAGCAGTTTATCGAGAGGGGGCGACTATGGCTACACCTTC. Its translation is CASSLSRGGDYGYTF.

This chain links TRBV5-4 with TRBJ2-7, with 8 bases that match TRBD2. The CDR3 consists of 16 residues. The trim removed 0 bases at V and 6 bases at J, leaving 11 bases unmatched. The germline gives CDR1 SGHNT, CDR2 YYREEE (reference sequence). The CDR3 nucleotides are TGTGCCAGCAGCTTGGAAGGTCCGGGAGGGCCAATCGAGCAGTACTTC. As protein: CASSLEGPGGPIEQYF.

The CDR3 DNA follows: TGTGCCAGCAGCTTAGTCAGGGCGGGCGGGGAGCTGTTTTTT. Amino acid sequence: CASSLVRAGGELFF. The chain links TRBV7-7 to TRBJ2-2; D assignment may be TRBD1 or TRBD2 (5 bases each). Germline CDR1 and CDR2: SSHAT and FNYEAQ (reference sequence). There are 14 residues in the CDR3. V was trimmed by 1 base and J by 7 bases, leaving 10 bases between them.